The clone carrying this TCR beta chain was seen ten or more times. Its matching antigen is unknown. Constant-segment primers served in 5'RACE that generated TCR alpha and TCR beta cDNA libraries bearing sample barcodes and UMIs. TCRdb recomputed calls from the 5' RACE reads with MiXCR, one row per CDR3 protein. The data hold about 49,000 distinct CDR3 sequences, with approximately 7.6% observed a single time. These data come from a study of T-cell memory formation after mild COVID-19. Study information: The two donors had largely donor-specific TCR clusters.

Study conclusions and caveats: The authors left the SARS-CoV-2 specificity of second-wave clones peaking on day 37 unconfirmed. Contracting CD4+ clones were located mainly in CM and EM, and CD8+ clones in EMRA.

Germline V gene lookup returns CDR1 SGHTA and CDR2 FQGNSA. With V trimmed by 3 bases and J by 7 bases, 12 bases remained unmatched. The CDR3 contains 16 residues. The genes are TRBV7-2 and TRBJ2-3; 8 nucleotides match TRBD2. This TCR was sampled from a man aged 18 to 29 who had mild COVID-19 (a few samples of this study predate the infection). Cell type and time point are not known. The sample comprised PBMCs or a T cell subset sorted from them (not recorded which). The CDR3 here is CASSFGGEQGKNTQYF. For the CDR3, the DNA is TGTGCCAGCAGCTTCGGGGGGGAGCAGGGAAAGAATACGCAGTATTTT.